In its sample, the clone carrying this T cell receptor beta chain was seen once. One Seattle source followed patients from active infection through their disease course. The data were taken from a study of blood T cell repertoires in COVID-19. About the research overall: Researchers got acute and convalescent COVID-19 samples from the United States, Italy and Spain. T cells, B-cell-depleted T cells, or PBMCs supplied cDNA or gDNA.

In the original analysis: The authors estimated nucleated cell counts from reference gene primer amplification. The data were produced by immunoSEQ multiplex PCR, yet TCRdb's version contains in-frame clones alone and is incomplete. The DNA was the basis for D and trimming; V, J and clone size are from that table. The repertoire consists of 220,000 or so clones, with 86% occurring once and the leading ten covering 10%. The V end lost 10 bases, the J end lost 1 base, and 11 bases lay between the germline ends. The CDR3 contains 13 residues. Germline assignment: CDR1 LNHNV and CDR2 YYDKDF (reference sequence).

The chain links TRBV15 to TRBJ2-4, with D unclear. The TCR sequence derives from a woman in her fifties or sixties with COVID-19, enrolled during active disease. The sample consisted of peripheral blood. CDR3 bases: TGTGCCATCTCCGGTACTGCCAAAAACATTCAGTACTTC. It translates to CAISGTAKNIQYF.